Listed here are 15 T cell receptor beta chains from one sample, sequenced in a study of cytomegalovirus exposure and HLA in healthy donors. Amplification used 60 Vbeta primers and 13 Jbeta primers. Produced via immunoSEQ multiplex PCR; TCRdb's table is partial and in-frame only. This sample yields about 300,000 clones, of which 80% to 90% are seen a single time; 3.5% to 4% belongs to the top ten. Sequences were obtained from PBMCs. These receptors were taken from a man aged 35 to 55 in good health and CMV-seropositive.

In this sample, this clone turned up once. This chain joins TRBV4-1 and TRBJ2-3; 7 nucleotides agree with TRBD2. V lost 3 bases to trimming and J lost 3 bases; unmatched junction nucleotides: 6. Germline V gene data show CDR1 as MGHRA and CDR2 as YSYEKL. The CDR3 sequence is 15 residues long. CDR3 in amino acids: CASSQGRVATDTQYF. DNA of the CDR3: TGCGCCAGCAGCCAGGGGAGGGTAGCAACAGATACGCAGTATTTT.

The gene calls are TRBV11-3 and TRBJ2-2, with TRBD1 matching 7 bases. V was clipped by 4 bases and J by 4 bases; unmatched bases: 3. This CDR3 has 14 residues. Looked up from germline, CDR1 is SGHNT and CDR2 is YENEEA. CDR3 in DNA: TGTGCCAGCAGCTCCCGACAGGGCACCGGGGAGCTGTTTTTT. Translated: CASSSRQGTGELFF.

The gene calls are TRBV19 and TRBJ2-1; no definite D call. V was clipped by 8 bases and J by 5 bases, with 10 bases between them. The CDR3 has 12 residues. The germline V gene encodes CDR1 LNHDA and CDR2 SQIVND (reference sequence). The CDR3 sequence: CASADLDNEQFF. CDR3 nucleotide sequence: TGTGCCAGTGCCGACTTGGACAATGAGCAGTTCTTC.

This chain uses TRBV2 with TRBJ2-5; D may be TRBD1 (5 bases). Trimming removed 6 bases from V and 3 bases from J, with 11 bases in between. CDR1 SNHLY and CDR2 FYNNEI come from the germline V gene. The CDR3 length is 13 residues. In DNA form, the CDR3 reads TGTGCCAGCAGGACGCAAGGGGAAGAGACCCAGTACTTC. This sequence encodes CASRTQGEETQYF.

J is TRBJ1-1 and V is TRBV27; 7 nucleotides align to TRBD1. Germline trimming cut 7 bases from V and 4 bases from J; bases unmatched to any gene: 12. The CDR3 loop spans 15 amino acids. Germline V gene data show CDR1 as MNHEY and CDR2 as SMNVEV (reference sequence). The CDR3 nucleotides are TGTGCCAGCATGCCCTCTGACAGGGTTTTCACTGAAGCTTTCTTT. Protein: CASMPSDRVFTEAFF.

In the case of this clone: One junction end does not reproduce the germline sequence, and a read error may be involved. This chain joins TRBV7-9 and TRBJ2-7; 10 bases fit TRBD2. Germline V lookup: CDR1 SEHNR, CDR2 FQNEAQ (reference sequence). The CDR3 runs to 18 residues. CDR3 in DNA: TGTTCCAGCAGCTTCCTCCTCACTAGCGGGACGCCCTCACGGGAGCAGTACTTC. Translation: CSSSFLLTSGTPSREQYF.

CDR3 DNA sequence: TGTGCCAGCGGAGCGGGAGGGTATAATGAGCAGTTCTTC. Translation gives CASGAGGYNEQFF. The J gene is TRBJ2-1, the V gene TRBV7-3; TRBD2 agrees at 10 bases. Germline CDR1 SGHTA, CDR2 FQGTGA. The CDR3 sequence is 13 residues long. J lost 7 bases, V lost 8 bases, and 5 bases had no gene match.

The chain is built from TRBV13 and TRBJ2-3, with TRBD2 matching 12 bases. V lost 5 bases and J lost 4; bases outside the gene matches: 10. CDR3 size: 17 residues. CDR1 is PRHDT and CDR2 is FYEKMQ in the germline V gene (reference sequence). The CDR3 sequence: CASSVGLAGGGPDTQYF. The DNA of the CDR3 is TGTGCCAGCAGCGTGGGCCTAGCGGGAGGGGGCCCAGATACGCAGTATTTT.

For the CDR3, the DNA is TGTGCCAGCAGTGAAAGGGGCGGGAGGGGGTCATGGGAGACCCAGTACTTC. It yields the protein CASSERGGRGSWETQYF. V usage is TRBV6-1 and J usage is TRBJ2-5; TRBD2 aligns across 9 bases. Germline-derived CDR1 and CDR2 are MNHNS and SASEGT. This CDR3 spans 17 amino acids. Losses at the gene ends were 2 bases for V and 5 bases for J; bases not matched to a gene: 12.

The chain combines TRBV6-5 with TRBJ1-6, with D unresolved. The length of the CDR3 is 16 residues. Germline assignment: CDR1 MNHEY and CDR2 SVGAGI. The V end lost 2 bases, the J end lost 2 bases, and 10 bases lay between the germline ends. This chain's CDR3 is CASSYGWATYNSPLHF. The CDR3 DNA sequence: TGTGCCAGCAGTTACGGGTGGGCCACCTATAATTCACCCCTCCACTTT.

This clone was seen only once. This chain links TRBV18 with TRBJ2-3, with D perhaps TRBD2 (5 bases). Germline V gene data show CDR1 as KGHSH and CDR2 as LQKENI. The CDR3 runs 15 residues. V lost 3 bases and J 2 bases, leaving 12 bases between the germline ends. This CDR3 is CASSPLEGVTDTQYF. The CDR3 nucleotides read TGTGCCAGCTCACCCCTCGAGGGAGTCACAGATACGCAGTATTTT.

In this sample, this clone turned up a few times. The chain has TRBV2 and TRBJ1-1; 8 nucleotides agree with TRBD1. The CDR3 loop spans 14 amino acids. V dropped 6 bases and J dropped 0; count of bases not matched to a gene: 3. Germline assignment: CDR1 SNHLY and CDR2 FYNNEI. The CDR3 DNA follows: TGTGCCAGCAGGGGACAGGTCGTGAACACTGAAGCTTTCTTT. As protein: CASRGQVVNTEAFF.

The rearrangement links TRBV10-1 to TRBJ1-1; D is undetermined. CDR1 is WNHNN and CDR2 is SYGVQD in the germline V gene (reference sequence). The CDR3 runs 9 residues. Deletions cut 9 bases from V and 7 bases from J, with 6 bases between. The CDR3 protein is CARINEAFF. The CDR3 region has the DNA TGCGCCAGAATTAATGAAGCTTTCTTT.

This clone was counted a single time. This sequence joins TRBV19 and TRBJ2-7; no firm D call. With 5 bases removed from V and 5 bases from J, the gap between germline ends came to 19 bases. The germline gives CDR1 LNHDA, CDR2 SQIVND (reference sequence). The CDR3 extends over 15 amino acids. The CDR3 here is CASSFKLLGSDEQYF. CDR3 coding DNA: TGTGCCAGTAGTTTCAAACTCCTAGGCTCGGACGAGCAGTACTTC.

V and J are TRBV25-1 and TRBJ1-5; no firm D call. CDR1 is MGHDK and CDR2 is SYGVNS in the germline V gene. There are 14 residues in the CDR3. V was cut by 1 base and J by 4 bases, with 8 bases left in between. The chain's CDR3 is CASSELLENQPQHF. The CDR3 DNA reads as TGTGCCAGCAGTGAATTATTGGAGAATCAGCCCCAGCATTTT.